The entry that follows covers one T cell receptor (beta chain) sequence. What it binds is not known. This table comes from immunoSEQ multiplex PCR, and its TCRdb copy is limited to in-frame clones, with some not included. This table has around 50,000 clones, around 87% appearing once. Germline V lookup: CDR1 DFQATT, CDR2 SNEGSKA (reference sequence). The CDR3 runs 10 residues. Trimming shortened V by 4 bases and J by 5 bases, and 4 bases separated the two germline ends. This sample stems from a study of T cell responses to AZD1222 COVID-19 vaccine. Study-wide results and caveats: Donors were mostly white British, more females; clonal diversity possibly underestimated.

This receptor was identified in an adult in good health. Source: peripheral blood, taken on day 0 of AZD1222 vaccination. The chain links TRBV20-1 to TRBJ2-3; D gene uncertain. In nucleotides, the CDR3 is TGCAGTGCTACTAGAGATACGCAGTATTTT. Its protein is CSATRDTQYF.